The next 32 T cell receptor beta chains were all read from a single sample in a study. TCRdb called the RT-PCR reads again in MiXCR, with one record for every CDR3 protein. Of hundreds of thousands of distinct CDR3 sequences in the sample, about 14% were seen once. Sequencing used memory CD4+ T cells from blood. The receptors derive from a female donor in good health, serving as a healthy control.

V gene TRBV9 combines with J gene TRBJ2-2; TRBD1 is a possible D gene (7 bases). V lost 0 bases and J 5 bases, leaving 11 bases between the germline ends. The CDR3 runs 15 residues. Looked up from germline, CDR1 is SGDLS and CDR2 is YYNGEE. CDR3 sequence (DNA): TGTGCCAGCAGCGTAGATCCAGGGGGGACCGGGGAGCTGTTTTTT. The encoded protein is CASSVDPGGTGELFF.

The chain uses TRBV20-1 and TRBJ1-3, with 8 bases aligning to TRBD1. The CDR3 consists of 13 residues. Germline loops: CDR1 DFQATT, CDR2 SNEGSKA (reference sequence). V shed 5 bases and J 8 bases; nucleotides not matched to a gene: 8. The CDR3 is CSAPDRGEHTIYF. In nucleotides, the CDR3 is TGCAGTGCTCCCGACAGGGGCGAACACACCATATATTTT.

This clonotype has at least ten counts. V and J are TRBV6-2 or TRBV6-3 and TRBJ2-1; D is possibly TRBD1 or TRBD2 (6 bases each). Trimming removed 0 bases at V and 7 bases at J, with 22 bases between. Germline V gives CDR1 MNHEY, CDR2 SVGEGT. The CDR3 extends over 18 amino acids. As DNA, the CDR3 is TGTGCCAGCAGTTACTCGGGGGGCCGGGGAGAGAGGAGTAATGAGCAGTTCTTC. Its translation: CASSYSGGRGERSNEQFF.

This clonotype was counted a few times. The V and J genes are TRBV20-1 and TRBJ2-1; weak D call: TRBD2 (6 bases). V lost 6 bases and J 0 bases, leaving 12 bases between the germline ends. CDR1 is DFQATT and CDR2 is SNEGSKA in the germline V gene (reference sequence). The CDR3 covers 14 residues. The CDR3 bases are TGCAGTGCCCGGGACTTAAGCTCCTACAATGAGCAGTTCTTC. Translation gives CSARDLSSYNEQFF.

This clonotype was seen at least ten times. The V gene is TRBV6-5, the J gene TRBJ2-6; D may be TRBD2 (5 bases). This CDR3 has 15 amino acids. CDR1 MNHEY and CDR2 SVGAGI come from the germline V gene. Trimming cost V 2 bases and J 2 bases, with 7 bases left between them. CDR3 protein: CASSYEGAGANVLTF. CDR3 bases: TGTGCCAGCAGTTACGAGGGTGCTGGGGCCAACGTCCTGACTTTC.

The rearrangement links TRBV15 to TRBJ2-3; D possibly corresponds to TRBD2 (6 bases). The V and J ends lost 4 bases and 5 bases respectively, with 19 bases between them. Germline V gives CDR1 LNHNV, CDR2 YYDKDF (reference sequence). The CDR3 runs 16 residues. The CDR3 DNA sequence: TGTGCCACCAGCAAAAGGGACTTGAGGACGGGAGATACGCAGTATTTT. Translated, it gives CATSKRDLRTGDTQYF.

The chain employs TRBV9 and TRBJ2-1; perhaps TRBD2 as D (6 bases). The CDR3 extends over 15 amino acids. Germline V CDR1 and CDR2: SGDLS, YYNGEE. With 3 bases removed from V and 3 bases from J, the gap between germline ends came to 13 bases. The CDR3, as DNA: TGTGCCAGCAGCGCGGCCGGAGGGAACTACAATGAGCAGTTCTTC. Translated, it gives CASSAAGGNYNEQFF.

This clonotype has just a few counts. J is TRBJ1-3 and V is TRBV12-3 or TRBV12-4, with TRBD1 matching over 8 bases. After removal of 2 bases from V and 0 bases from J, the junction contained 9 bases not matched to a gene. This CDR3 is built from 18 residues. The CDR3 coding sequence is TGTGCCAGCAGTTTAAGACAGGGGTCCCCTGACTCTGGAAACACCATATATTTT. Residues: CASSLRQGSPDSGNTIYF.

This clonotype occurred a few times. The gene calls are TRBV27 and TRBJ2-3; TRBD2 matches 8 bases. J was trimmed by 4 bases and V by 5 bases; bases with no gene match: 11. CDR1 MNHEY and CDR2 SMNVEV come from the germline V gene (reference sequence). CDR3 length equals 16 residues. The CDR3 DNA sequence: TGTGCCAGCAGTCCCCTCGCAGCGGGAGACGCAGATACGCAGTATTTT. Translated, it gives CASSPLAAGDADTQYF.

The V call is TRBV7-2, the J call TRBJ2-2; perhaps TRBD2 as D (5 bases). Germline-derived CDR1 and CDR2 are SGHTA and FQGNSA. CDR3 length equals 16 residues. V lost 7 bases and J lost 4, with 19 bases in between. The CDR3 region has the DNA TGTGCCAGCATCCCGGCCGGAGGTCGTAGCACCGGGGAGCTGTTTTTT. Translated: CASIPAGGRSTGELFF.

This clonotype came up a few times. The V and J genes are TRBV6-5 and TRBJ1-1; D gene unclear. The CDR3 has 15 amino acids. V was clipped by 0 bases and J by 5 bases, with 13 bases between them. The germline V gene has CDR1 MNHEY and CDR2 SVGAGI. The CDR3 reads CASSYSQLLKTEAFF. The CDR3 DNA follows: TGTGCCAGCAGTTACTCGCAACTCTTAAAGACTGAAGCTTTCTTT.

This clonotype was recorded a few times. The V and J genes are TRBV27 and TRBJ2-7; 10 bases align to TRBD1. This CDR3 contains 15 residues. Losses at the gene ends were 6 bases for V and 8 bases for J; bases not matched to a gene: 13. In germline, CDR1 is MNHEY, CDR2 SMNVEV (reference sequence). In DNA, the CDR3 is TGTGCCAGCAGCGGACAGGGGGGGCTTAGGGGGAAGCAGTACTTC. It codes for CASSGQGGLRGKQYF.

The chain carries TRBV4-3 and TRBJ2-1; 7 bases match TRBD2. Trimming removed 1 base from V and 5 bases from J; junction bases left unmatched: 8. The germline V gene encodes CDR1 LGHNA and CDR2 YSLEER. The CDR3 has 16 residues. Here the CDR3 reads CASSQGGWLADNEQFF. In DNA form, the CDR3 reads TGCGCCAGCAGCCAAGGGGGGTGGCTAGCGGACAATGAGCAGTTCTTC.

This clonotype showed up just a few times. The CDR3 reads CASSKDGYSGANVLTF. The CDR3 DNA sequence: TGCGCCAGCAGCAAGGACGGCTACTCTGGGGCCAACGTCCTGACTTTC. The rearrangement uses TRBV5-1 and TRBJ2-6; D is undetermined. The CDR3 sequence is 16 residues long. Between the trimmed V and J ends, which lost 4 bases and 0 bases, there was a span of 11 bases. CDR1 SGHRS and CDR2 YFSETQ come from the germline V gene.

J is TRBJ1-1 and V is TRBV21-1; the table's TRBD1 call for D was not verified on the DNA. TRBV21-1 is given as a pseudogene. The CDR3 has 16 residues. In DNA, the CDR3 is TGTGCCAGCAGCCTATGTACCGGGACAGGAGACACTGAAGCTTTCTTT. Translated: CASSLCTGTGDTEAFF.

This clonotype was observed a handful of times. The chain links TRBV15 to TRBJ1-2; unclear D gene. The CDR3 covers 16 residues. V gave up 3 bases and J gave up 1 base, with 15 bases separating them. The germline gives CDR1 LNHNV, CDR2 YYDKDF (reference sequence). The CDR3 loop is CATSSPLETVNYGYTF. The CDR3 nucleotides read TGTGCCACCAGCAGCCCCTTGGAGACGGTTAACTATGGCTACACCTTC.

The rearrangement uses TRBV10-3 and TRBJ1-3, with no clear D. This CDR3 has 14 residues. Trimming left V 7 bases short and J 0 bases short, with 10 bases between. The germline CDR1 and CDR2 sequences are ENHRY and SYGVKD. Here the CDR3 DNA reads TGTGCCATCACCTCGGATCTCTCTGGAAACACCATATATTTT. Translated, it gives CAITSDLSGNTIYF.

This clonotype was recorded many times. This chain joins TRBV4-1 and TRBJ2-3; maybe TRBD1 (5 bases). The V end was cut by 4 bases, the J end by 6 bases, with 14 bases between. Germline V lookup: CDR1 MGHRA, CDR2 YSYEKL. The CDR3 contains 14 residues. CDR3 sequence (DNA): TGCGCCAGCAGCCGCCCCACAGGCTCCGATACGCAGTATTTT. Translation gives CASSRPTGSDTQYF.

This clonotype was seen only a few times. J is TRBJ2-5 and V is TRBV12-3 or TRBV12-4, with 12 bases that match TRBD2. The CDR3 is 16 amino acids. Losses at the gene ends were 6 bases for V and 14 bases for J; bases not matched to a gene: 19. In DNA, the CDR3 is TGTGCCAGCAGGCGAGGACTAGCGGGGTCAAGAGCCCCACAATACTTC. Amino acids: CASRRGLAGSRAPQYF.

This clonotype was seen ten or more times. The chain joins TRBV6-5 to TRBJ2-3; D possibly corresponds to TRBD2 (5 bases). Trimming stripped 0 bases from V and 5 bases from J, with 18 bases between. Germline V gene lookup returns CDR1 MNHEY and CDR2 SVGAGI. There are 17 residues in the CDR3. CDR3 in amino acids: CASSYSSRPAAKDTQYF. CDR3 sequence (DNA): TGTGCCAGCAGTTACTCGTCGCGGCCAGCGGCTAAAGATACGCAGTATTTT.

This clonotype came up many times. This CDR3 reads CATSESAGPHNEQFF. As DNA, the CDR3 is TGTGCCACCAGCGAGTCCGCGGGGCCACACAATGAGCAGTTCTTC. The chain links TRBV24-1 to TRBJ2-1, with D tentatively TRBD2 (6 bases). Germline lookup yields CDR1 KGHDR and CDR2 SFDVKD. The CDR3 has 15 residues. The V gene lost 7 bases and the J gene lost 5 bases, with 17 bases spanning the gap.

In its sample, this clonotype was seen a few times. The chain is built from TRBV20-1 and TRBJ1-5; D unresolved. In germline, CDR1 is DFQATT, CDR2 SNEGSKA (reference sequence). The CDR3 has 15 amino acids. V gave up 2 bases and J gave up 4 bases, with 15 bases separating them. The CDR3 spells CSARPYLLPNQPQHF. The CDR3 nucleotides read TGCAGTGCTAGACCCTACCTACTCCCAAATCAGCCCCAGCATTTT.

The sample holds a few counts of this clonotype. The chain joins TRBV7-3 to TRBJ2-3, with TRBD2 identical over 11 bases. The germline CDR1 and CDR2 sequences are SGHTA and FQGTGA. J gave up 6 bases and V 4 bases, and 6 bases lay outside the gene matches. CDR3 size: 15 residues. Here the CDR3 reads CASSSRLAGIDTQYF. The CDR3 DNA reads as TGTGCCAGCAGCTCCCGACTAGCGGGAATCGATACGCAGTATTTT.

V usage is TRBV2 and J usage is TRBJ1-3, with TRBD1 as a possible D gene (5 bases). This CDR3 is 14 amino acids long. V was cut by 8 bases and J by 0 bases, with 11 bases left in between. CDR1 is SNHLY and CDR2 is FYNNEI in the germline V gene. CDR3 residues: CASSRALSGNTIYF. CDR3 in DNA: TGTGCCAGCTCCAGGGCCCTCTCTGGAAACACCATATATTTT.

In this sample, this clonotype turned up a few times. The gene calls are TRBV5-1 and TRBJ2-7; D uncertain. With 1 base removed from V and 2 bases from J, the gap between germline ends came to 16 bases. The CDR3 has 16 residues. Germline CDR1 reads SGHRS; CDR2 reads YFSETQ. In nucleotides, the CDR3 is TGCGCCAGCAGCTTGAGGCAAACCGATACTACCTACGAGCAGTACTTC. Encoded protein: CASSLRQTDTTYEQYF.

This clonotype showed up just a few times. The chain employs TRBV28 and TRBJ2-5, with no clear D. Germline assignment: CDR1 MDHEN and CDR2 SYDVKM. CDR3 length equals 13 residues. Trimming left V 10 bases short and J 5 bases short, with 17 bases between. The CDR3 loop reads CATTAPGRETQYF. The CDR3 DNA follows: TGTGCCACTACAGCTCCAGGCCGGGAGACCCAGTACTTC.

This clonotype appeared a few times. The chain employs TRBV9 and TRBJ2-5; 11 nucleotides match TRBD1. This CDR3 is 16 amino acids long. The trim removed 3 bases at V and 4 bases at J, leaving 8 bases unmatched. Germline V gene data show CDR1 as SGDLS and CDR2 as YYNGEE. The CDR3 DNA reads as TGTGCCAGCAGCGGGAGAGGACAGGGGGCGGGAGAGACCCAGTACTTC. Translating gives CASSGRGQGAGETQYF.

This clonotype showed up many times. The chain is built from TRBV4-2 and TRBJ2-1; 7 bases are a match to TRBD2. CDR1 LGHNA and CDR2 YNFKEQ come from the germline V gene. The V gene end was trimmed by 3 bases and the J gene end by 9 bases; junction bases not matched to a gene: 8. There are 14 residues in the CDR3. CDR3 sequence reads: CASSQGKTSFEQFF. As DNA, the CDR3 is TGTGCCAGCAGCCAGGGGAAGACTAGCTTTGAGCAGTTCTTC.

This clonotype has more than one count but fewer than ten. The chain couples TRBV6-2 or TRBV6-3 to TRBJ2-7; D possibly matches TRBD1 or TRBD2 (5 bases each). This CDR3 is built from 13 residues. Germline V gives CDR1 MNHEY, CDR2 SVGEGT. The V and J ends lost 8 bases and 3 bases respectively, with 14 bases between them. CDR3 in DNA: TGTGCCAGCGGCGACGGGACCTTCTACGAGCAGTACTTC. It yields the protein CASGDGTFYEQYF.

In this sample, this clonotype turned up many times. The chain uses TRBV12-3 or TRBV12-4 and TRBJ1-6, with D unresolved. Trimming pared 3 bases from V and 10 bases from J, leaving 16 bases between. The CDR3 contains 15 residues. The CDR3 DNA reads as TGTGCCAGCAGTTTTAACCCGGACTCTAGGTCACCCCTCCACTTT. Translating gives CASSFNPDSRSPLHF.

The sample holds many counts of this clonotype. The V and J genes are TRBV27 and TRBJ2-1; D call uncertain. V lost 4 bases to trimming and J lost 5 bases, with 18 bases between them. CDR3 length: 16 residues. CDR1 and CDR2 (germline): MNHEY, SMNVEV (reference sequence). In nucleotides, the CDR3 is TGTGCCAGCAGTTATAAATCTTCCATCCTAAACAATGAGCAGTTCTTC. Translation gives CASSYKSSILNNEQFF.

The chain uses TRBV5-6 and TRBJ2-3; D remains ambiguous. V lost 2 bases and J lost 6, with 16 bases in between. Germline lookup yields CDR1 SGHDT and CDR2 YYEEEE. The CDR3 sequence is 15 residues long. The CDR3 DNA sequence: TGTGCCAGCAGCTTATCCCCCGGCTCCTTGGATACGCAGTATTTT. It specifies CASSLSPGSLDTQYF.